This T cell receptor (beta chain) was retrieved from a study of T cell responses to AZD1222 COVID-19 vaccine. Study findings and constraints: Vaccine-associated CD4 TCRs ranged over spike, dominating at 160-218 and 743-854. At baseline, seropositivity was found in only a handful of AZD1222 recipients. When two AZD1222 doses had been given, Spike-specific TCR breadth and depth rose.

Profiled with immunoSEQ multiplex PCR; TCRdb holds only in-frame clones, not every one. The sample holds over 130,000 clones, 90% seen once. Timing groups of about 4 and about 12 weeks for second doses were pooled. Germline V CDR1 and CDR2: MNHEY, SVGAGI. There are 15 residues in the CDR3. With 7 bases clipped from V and 3 bases from J, the junction kept 9 bases outside the gene matches. A remark on this clone: No antigen is known for it.

The clonotype was recovered from an adult who received the AZD1222 COVID-19 vaccine. The sample consisted of peripheral blood, taken 28 days after the second AZD1222 dose. The chain combines TRBV6-5 with TRBJ2-7, with TRBD1 matching 10 bases. The CDR3 region is CASTSRDRGSYEQYF. CDR3 DNA: TGTGCCAGCACCTCCCGGGACAGGGGTAGCTACGAGCAGTACTTC.